What follows are 27 T cell receptor beta chains derived from one specimen sequenced in a study of T cells in Graves' hyperthyroidism and ophthalmopathy. TCR beta CDR3 regions were amplified from RNA. The primer set for the first-round RT-PCR of the TCR CDR3 was HTBI. MiXCR, applied by TCRdb to the multiplex PCR reads, yields one record per CDR3 protein. The sample lists about 290,000 distinct CDR3 sequences, less than 15% seen once, with about 8% in the top ten. The material sequenced was blood. These receptors all come from a woman in her 30s with Graves' hyperthyroidism that later progressed to Graves' ophthalmopathy.

The chain employs TRBV19 and TRBJ2-7; 7 bases fit TRBD1. The germline V gene encodes CDR1 LNHDA and CDR2 SQIVND (reference sequence). V lost 5 bases, J lost 3 bases, and 13 bases stayed unmatched. CDR3 length: 16 amino acids. The CDR3 is CASSPLGTENFYEQYF. The CDR3, as DNA: TGTGCCAGTAGTCCTCTCGGGACAGAGAACTTCTACGAGCAGTACTTC.

This clonotype was seen a few times. The chain employs TRBV19 and TRBJ2-2; 11 bases match TRBD1. The length of the CDR3 is 17 residues. J lost 4 bases, V lost 8 bases, and 12 bases had no gene match. The germline V gene has CDR1 LNHDA and CDR2 SQIVND (reference sequence). Here the CDR3 reads CASCPRPGTGGTGELFF. The CDR3 nucleotides are TGTGCCAGTTGTCCACGGCCCGGGACAGGGGGCACCGGGGAGCTGTTTTTT.

Ten or more counts support this clonotype. The chain is built from TRBV6-2 or TRBV6-3 and TRBJ1-5, with 11 nucleotides matching TRBD1. V gave up 6 bases and J gave up 3 bases; unmatched junction bases: 7. This CDR3 spans 16 amino acids. From germline, CDR1 is MNHEY and CDR2 SVGEGT. CDR3: CASREGQGAPNQPQHF. CDR3 bases: TGTGCCAGCAGGGAAGGACAGGGGGCCCCCAATCAGCCCCAGCATTTT.

The rearrangement uses TRBV5-1 and TRBJ2-4; D is ambiguous. The germline V gene has CDR1 SGHRS and CDR2 YFSETQ. V lost 5 bases and J lost 6, with 12 bases in between. This CDR3 is 13 amino acids long. The CDR3 DNA is TGCGCCAGCAGTGAAGGGTTCAGAAACATTCAGTACTTC. Amino acids: CASSEGFRNIQYF. Filled out from reference TRBV5-1 and TRBJ2-4, the complete variable domain reads KAGVTQTPRYLIKTRGQQVTLSCSPISGHRSVSWYQQTPGQGLQFLFEYFSETQRNKGNFPGRFSGRQFSNSRSEMNVSTLELGDSALYLCASSEGFRNIQYFGAGTRLSVL.

This clonotype was observed at least ten times. V gene TRBV12-3 or TRBV12-4 combines with J gene TRBJ1-5; D is ambiguous. V was pared by 5 bases and J by 5 bases, with 13 bases between. The CDR3 has 14 residues. CDR3 nucleotide sequence: TGTGCCAGCAGTCAAGGTGGCTGGGATCAGCCCCAGCATTTT. It specifies CASSQGGWDQPQHF.

This clonotype was counted ten times or more. The chain carries TRBV27 and TRBJ2-2, with a weak D call TRBD2 (6 bases). Deletions cut 10 bases from V and 1 base from J, with 13 bases between. Germline V gene data show CDR1 as MNHEY and CDR2 as SMNVEV (reference sequence). The CDR3 extends over 14 amino acids. CDR3 bases: TGTGCCACTCAAGCGGGTCTGAACACCGGGGAGCTGTTTTTT. Residues: CATQAGLNTGELFF.

This clonotype was counted at least ten times. The chain links TRBV7-9 to TRBJ2-3; D remains unclear. Trimming took 4 bases from V and 5 from J, leaving 16 bases between them. The germline V gene has CDR1 SEHNR and CDR2 FQNEAQ (reference sequence). The CDR3 totals 15 residues. CDR3 DNA sequence: TGTGCCAGCAGCTCCCGCATAACCCATGAAGATACGCAGTATTTT. Encoded protein: CASSSRITHEDTQYF.

Only a few counts were recorded for this clonotype. V and J are TRBV6-2 or TRBV6-3 and TRBJ2-2, with TRBD2 matching over 7 bases. CDR3 length: 13 amino acids. V gave up 10 bases and J gave up 4 bases; unmatched junction bases: 6. Germline values: CDR1 MNHEY, CDR2 SVGEGT. The chain's CDR3 is CATLAGTTGELFF. Written as DNA, the CDR3 is TGTGCCACCTTAGCGGGCACCACCGGGGAGCTGTTTTTT.

This clonotype was observed many times. The gene calls are TRBV6-2 or TRBV6-3 and TRBJ2-1; D remains unclear. The V end lost 5 bases, the J end lost 3 bases, and 8 bases lay between the germline ends. Germline V gene lookup returns CDR1 MNHEY and CDR2 SVGEGT. This CDR3 contains 13 residues. Written as DNA, the CDR3 is TGTGCCAGCAGTCGAGCCTTCTACAATGAGCAGTTCTTC. It encodes CASSRAFYNEQFF.

This clonotype has a count of ten or more. CDR3 coding DNA: TGTGCCAGCGCTCTAGACAGGGGTTTACACGAGCAGTACTTC. This gives the protein CASALDRGLHEQYF. J is TRBJ2-7 and V is TRBV6-1; TRBD1 aligns across 8 bases. V gave up 8 bases and J gave up 5 bases; unmatched junction bases: 11. The CDR3 has 14 residues. Germline lookup yields CDR1 MNHNS and CDR2 SASEGT.

The V call is TRBV19, the J call TRBJ1-5, with D possibly being TRBD1 (6 bases). V lost 5 bases to trimming and J lost 0 bases, with 17 bases between them. Germline V lookup: CDR1 LNHDA, CDR2 SQIVND (reference sequence). The CDR3 covers 17 residues. The CDR3 reads CASSATTGSPSNQPQHF. DNA for the CDR3: TGTGCCAGTAGTGCCACCACAGGGAGCCCTAGCAATCAGCCCCAGCATTTT.

This clonotype was counted ten times or more. V and J are TRBV28 and TRBJ1-1; TRBD1 aligns across 7 bases. V dropped 6 bases and J dropped 1; count of bases not matched to a gene: 5. The CDR3 consists of 14 residues. CDR1 and CDR2 from the germline V gene are MDHEN and SYDVKM. CDR3 residues: CASSRWTGNTEAFF. The DNA of the CDR3 is TGTGCCAGCAGCCGGTGGACAGGGAACACTGAAGCTTTCTTT.

The chain joins TRBV20-1 to TRBJ1-1, with D possibly being TRBD1 (6 bases). The CDR3 runs to 14 residues. CDR1 and CDR2 (germline): DFQATT, SNEGSKA (reference sequence). The ends were cut back, 2 bases at V and 10 bases at J, with 20 bases in the middle. The CDR3, as DNA: TGCAGTGCTAGAACCCCGGGACATAATAAGGGAGCTTTCTTT. This translates into CSARTPGHNKGAFF.

This clonotype was seen at least ten times. The chain employs TRBV25-1 and TRBJ2-1; perhaps TRBD2 as D (5 bases). Trimming left V 5 bases short and J 4 bases short, with 12 bases between. Germline V CDR1 and CDR2: MGHDK, SYGVNS. This CDR3 spans 14 amino acids. In nucleotides, the CDR3 is TGTGCCAGCAGTTCAAACGGGAATTACAATGAGCAGTTCTTC. Translation: CASSSNGNYNEQFF.

V is TRBV27 and J is TRBJ1-2; TRBD1 matches at 8 bases. This CDR3 has 12 amino acids. With V trimmed by 5 bases and J by 8 bases, 4 bases remained unmatched. CDR1 and CDR2 (germline): MNHEY, SMNVEV (reference sequence). CDR3 nucleotides: TGTGCCAGCAGTGCAACAGGGGGGGGCTACACCTTC. It specifies CASSATGGGYTF.

This clonotype occurred a few times. This chain joins TRBV27 and TRBJ1-3; possible D gene TRBD1, 6 bases. The length of the CDR3 is 14 residues. Germline CDR1 is MNHEY and CDR2 is SMNVEV (reference sequence). Written as DNA, the CDR3 is TGTGGCGACTGGAGGGCAGGGGTCGGAAACACCATATATTTT. Encoded protein: CGDWRAGVGNTIYF.

This clonotype was observed at least ten times. The V and J genes are TRBV29-1 and TRBJ2-1; 10 nucleotides match TRBD2. The CDR3 has 14 residues. The trim removed 6 bases at V and 7 bases at J, leaving 9 bases unmatched. Germline CDR1 SQVTM, CDR2 ANQGSEA. The DNA for the CDR3 is TGCAGCGTGACCGGGGCTAGCGGGAGAAATGAGCAGTTCTTC. Translated: CSVTGASGRNEQFF.

This clonotype was detected many times. V gene TRBV27 combines with J gene TRBJ1-1, with unresolved D. Trimming pared 3 bases from V and 4 bases from J, leaving 15 bases between. CDR3 length: 15 residues. Germline V gene data show CDR1 as MNHEY and CDR2 as SMNVEV (reference sequence). The CDR3 loop is CASSFSPQAGTEAFF. As DNA, the CDR3 is TGTGCCAGCAGTTTCAGTCCCCAGGCGGGCACTGAAGCTTTCTTT.

Points on this clonotype: A much larger clone lies a single base off, so this may be a read error. The chain carries TRBV20-1 and TRBJ2-7; D is ambiguous. The CDR3 is 13 amino acids. Per germline, CDR1 DFQATT and CDR2 SNEGSKA (reference sequence). The chain's CDR3 is CSAREGHSYEQYF. CDR3 DNA: TGCAGTGCCAGAGAAGGCCATTCCTACGAGCAGTACTTC.

This clonotype was recorded many times. The chain couples TRBV6-1 to TRBJ2-7; D is unclear. Trimming removed 2 bases at V and 1 base at J, with 9 bases between. Germline CDR1 MNHNS, CDR2 SASEGT. The CDR3 runs to 14 residues. CDR3 sequence (DNA): TGTGCCAGCAGTGAATCCCTGGTTTCCTACGAGCAGTACTTC. Translated, it gives CASSESLVSYEQYF.

In this sample, this clonotype turned up many times. This chain connects TRBV7-2 to TRBJ1-1, with 7 positions matching TRBD1. V gave up 5 bases and J gave up 0 bases; unmatched junction bases: 3. The CDR3 is made up of 14 amino acids. Germline CDR1 SGHTA, CDR2 FQGNSA. The DNA for the CDR3 is TGTGCCAGCAGCAAGGGACAGCTGAACACTGAAGCTTTCTTT. Encoded protein: CASSKGQLNTEAFF.

The rearrangement links TRBV27 to TRBJ2-7, with 11 bases aligning to TRBD2. There are 16 residues in the CDR3. V was clipped by 1 base and J by 4 bases; unmatched bases: 6. The germline V gene has CDR1 MNHEY and CDR2 SMNVEV (reference sequence). DNA of the CDR3: TGTGCCAGCAGTTTATTATCGACTAGCGGGGTGTACGAGCAGTACTTC. Its translation: CASSLLSTSGVYEQYF.

The chain joins TRBV4-1 to TRBJ2-1; D is perhaps TRBD1 (6 bases). V was cut by 4 bases and J by 5 bases, with 18 bases left in between. From germline, CDR1 is MGHRA and CDR2 YSYEKL. The length of the CDR3 is 16 residues. In DNA, the CDR3 is TGCGCCAGCAGCCGCGTACAGGGATCGATTAACAATGAGCAGTTCTTC. Translated: CASSRVQGSINNEQFF.

This clonotype was seen repeatedly, ten times or more. This chain joins TRBV28 and TRBJ2-3; 12 bases are shared with TRBD2. The V segment lost 7 bases and the J segment 6 bases; nucleotides outside the gene matches: 20. Germline V gene sequence: CDR1 MDHEN, CDR2 SYDVKM. CDR3 length: 19 amino acids. The chain's CDR3 is CASKSGLASGRARVDTQYF. The CDR3 coding sequence is TGTGCCAGCAAGTCGGGCTTGGCTAGCGGGAGGGCCAGGGTGGATACGCAGTATTTT.

This clonotype was seen many times. The V gene is TRBV3-1, the J gene TRBJ1-1, with TRBD1 as a possible D gene (5 bases). Germline V lookup: CDR1 LGHDT, CDR2 YNNKEL (reference sequence). This CDR3 contains 16 residues. Between the trimmed V and J ends, which lost 1 base and 1 base, there was a span of 13 bases. The CDR3 protein is CASSQAIGATNTEAFF. CDR3 sequence (DNA): TGTGCCAGCAGCCAAGCAATTGGGGCCACGAACACTGAAGCTTTCTTT.

This clonotype appeared many times. This sequence joins TRBV29-1 and TRBJ2-1; 8 positions agree with TRBD2. V was clipped by 3 bases and J by 10 bases; unmatched bases: 11. The length of the CDR3 is 14 residues. The germline V gene has CDR1 SQVTM and CDR2 ANQGSEA. The CDR3 DNA sequence: TGCAGCGTTGAGGCGGGACTAGTAATAGAGGAGCAGTTCTTC. This translates into CSVEAGLVIEEQFF.

This clonotype was detected ten times or more. CDR3 sequence: CAWTVGGLAGNTIYF. The CDR3, as DNA: TGTGCCTGGACTGTGGGGGGGCTAGCTGGAAACACCATATATTTT. The rearrangement joins TRBV30 to TRBJ1-3; a weak D match, TRBD1 (6 bases). The CDR3 runs to 15 residues. The germline V gene has CDR1 GTSNPN and CDR2 SVGIG (reference sequence). Trimming cost V 4 bases and J 2 bases, with 15 bases left between them.